The present TCR beta chain was sequenced within a study of CD8+ T cells in alopecia areata. Study-level information: Twice a day, 5 to 10 mg of oral tofacitinib was administered to treated patients. Study-wide results and caveats: There were many expanded lesional clones persisting in scalp and blood during tofacitinib.

The treatment is: oral pan-JAK inhibitor, 5-10 mg twice daily. With respect to this clone: Its matching antigen is unknown.

Germline V gene data show CDR1 as SQVTM and CDR2 as ANQGSEA. The CDR3 is 14 amino acids. Trimming cost V 7 bases and J 0 bases, with 13 bases left between them. After isolation, RNA underwent reverse transcription to generate cDNA as the sequencing template. Measured with immunoSEQ multiplex PCR; TCRdb has only the in-frame clones, and not every one. The sample holds around 190,000 clones, 60% to 70% seen once. The receptor was derived from a human donor with alopecia areata. This chain connects TRBV29-1 to TRBJ2-1; tentative D call: TRBD2 (6 bases). The sequencing used CD4+ T cells sorted from blood, collected at week 4, from a patient treated with tofacitinib. CDR3 coding DNA: TGCAGCGCAAAAGTAGCGGTCTCCTACAATGAGCAGTTCTTC. Its protein product is CSAKVAVSYNEQFF.